This record concerns one TCR beta chain sequence. Its antigen is not known. MiXCR, applied by TCRdb to the reads, yields one record per CDR3 protein. The sample lists approximately 600,000 distinct CDR3 sequences; 40% were seen once. This sample stems from a study of T cell repertoires in cytomegalovirus infection. Study context: Public TCR beta signatures were indicative of both CMV infection and a matching HLA type.

Germline V gene sequence: CDR1 SGHTA, CDR2 FQGNSA. The V and J ends lost 6 bases and 2 bases, in that order; junction bases with no gene match: 8. The CDR3 is made up of 15 amino acids. The receptor comes from a human donor in good health (CMV status not recorded). Some clones in this sample may be carry-over from other donors' samples. The sample was cultured PBMCs, taken from culture after CMV antigen stimulation. This sequence joins TRBV7-2 and TRBJ2-3; 7 bases fit TRBD1. CDR3 sequence: CASRPPGQLTDTQYF. DNA of the CDR3: TGTGCCAGCAGACCGCCGGGACAGCTCACAGATACGCAGTATTTT.